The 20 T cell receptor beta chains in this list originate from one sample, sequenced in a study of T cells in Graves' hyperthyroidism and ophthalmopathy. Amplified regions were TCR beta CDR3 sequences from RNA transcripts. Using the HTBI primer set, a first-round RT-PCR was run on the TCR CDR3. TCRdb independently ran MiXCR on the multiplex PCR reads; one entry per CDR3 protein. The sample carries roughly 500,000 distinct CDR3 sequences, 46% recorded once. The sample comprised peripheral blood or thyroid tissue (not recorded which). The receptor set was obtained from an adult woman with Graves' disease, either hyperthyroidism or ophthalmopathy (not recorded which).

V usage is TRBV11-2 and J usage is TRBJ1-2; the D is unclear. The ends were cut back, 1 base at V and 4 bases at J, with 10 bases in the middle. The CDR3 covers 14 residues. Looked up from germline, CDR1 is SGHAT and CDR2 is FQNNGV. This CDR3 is CASSLGLTLYGYTF. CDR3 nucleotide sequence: TGTGCCAGCAGCTTAGGATTGACCCTCTATGGCTACACCTTC.

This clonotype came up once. The CDR3 sequence: CATSRGDREGYEQYF. As DNA, the CDR3 is TGTGCCACCAGCAGAGGGGACAGGGAGGGCTACGAGCAGTACTTC. V is TRBV15 and J is TRBJ2-7, with 9 bases lining up with TRBD1. V shed 1 base and J 3 bases; nucleotides not matched to a gene: 4. The CDR3 sequence is 15 residues long. Germline lookup yields CDR1 LNHNV and CDR2 YYDKDF (reference sequence).

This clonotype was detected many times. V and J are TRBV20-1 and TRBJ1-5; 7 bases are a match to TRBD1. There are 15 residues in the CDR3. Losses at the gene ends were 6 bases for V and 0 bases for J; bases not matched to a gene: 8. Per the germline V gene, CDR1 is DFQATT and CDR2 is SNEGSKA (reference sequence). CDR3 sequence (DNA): TGCAGTGCAAAATCCGGGACAGATAGCAATCAGCCCCAGCATTTT. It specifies CSAKSGTDSNQPQHF.

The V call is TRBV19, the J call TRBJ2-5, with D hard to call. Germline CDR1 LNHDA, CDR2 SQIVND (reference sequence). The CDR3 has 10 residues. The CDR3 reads CARGGKTQYF. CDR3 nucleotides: TGTGCGAGAGGTGGCAAGACCCAGTACTTC.

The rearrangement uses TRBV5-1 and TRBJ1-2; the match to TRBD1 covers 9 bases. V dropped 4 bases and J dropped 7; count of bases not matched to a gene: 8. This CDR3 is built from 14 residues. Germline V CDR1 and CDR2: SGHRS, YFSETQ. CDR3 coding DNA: TGCGCCAGCAGCGGACAGGGGCCTTCTGGTGGCTACACCTTC. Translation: CASSGQGPSGGYTF. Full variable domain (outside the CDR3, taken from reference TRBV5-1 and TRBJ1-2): KAGVTQTPRYLIKTRGQQVTLSCSPISGHRSVSWYQQTPGQGLQFLFEYFSETQRNKGNFPGRFSGRQFSNSRSEMNVSTLELGDSALYLCASSGQGPSGGYTFGSGTRLTVV.

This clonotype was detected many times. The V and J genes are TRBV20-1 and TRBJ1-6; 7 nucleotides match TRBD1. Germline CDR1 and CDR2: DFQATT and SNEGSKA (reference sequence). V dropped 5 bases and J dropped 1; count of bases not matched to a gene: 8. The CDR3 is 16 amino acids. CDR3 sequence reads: CSAAPRTGSYNSPLHF. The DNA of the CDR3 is TGCAGTGCTGCGCCCCGGACAGGATCCTATAATTCACCCCTCCACTTT.

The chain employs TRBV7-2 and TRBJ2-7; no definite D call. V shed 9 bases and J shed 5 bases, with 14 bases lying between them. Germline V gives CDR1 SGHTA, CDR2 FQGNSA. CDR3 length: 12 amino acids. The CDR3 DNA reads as TGTGCCAGTTACCGTCGAACCGACGAGCAGTACTTC. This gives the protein CASYRRTDEQYF.

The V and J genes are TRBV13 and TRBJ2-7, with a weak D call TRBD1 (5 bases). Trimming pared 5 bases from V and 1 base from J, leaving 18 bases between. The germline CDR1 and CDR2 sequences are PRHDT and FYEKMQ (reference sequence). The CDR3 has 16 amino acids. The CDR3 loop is CASSGRDSAVSYEQYF. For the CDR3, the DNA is TGTGCCAGCAGCGGTCGAGACAGCGCCGTTTCCTACGAGCAGTACTTC.

The CDR3 is CASSPAPEKLFF. In nucleotides, the CDR3 is TGTGCCAGCAGTCCTGCGCCGGAAAAACTGTTTTTT. This sequence joins TRBV27 and TRBJ1-4, with unresolved D. Per the germline V gene, CDR1 is MNHEY and CDR2 is SMNVEV (reference sequence). This CDR3 is 12 amino acids long. The V gene lost 5 bases and the J gene lost 8 bases, with 9 bases spanning the gap.

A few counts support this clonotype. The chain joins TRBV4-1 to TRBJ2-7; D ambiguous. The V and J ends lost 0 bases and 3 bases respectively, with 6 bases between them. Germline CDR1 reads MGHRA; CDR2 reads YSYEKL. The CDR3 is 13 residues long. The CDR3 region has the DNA TGCGCCAGCAGCCAAGAAGAGAACTACGAGCAGTACTTC. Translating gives CASSQEENYEQYF.

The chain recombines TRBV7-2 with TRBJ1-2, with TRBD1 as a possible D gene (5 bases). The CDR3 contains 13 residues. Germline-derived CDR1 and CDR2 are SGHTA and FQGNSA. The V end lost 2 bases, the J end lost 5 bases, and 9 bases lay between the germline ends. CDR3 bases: TGTGCCAGCAGCTTAACAGCAGGGTATGGCTACACCTTC. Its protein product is CASSLTAGYGYTF.

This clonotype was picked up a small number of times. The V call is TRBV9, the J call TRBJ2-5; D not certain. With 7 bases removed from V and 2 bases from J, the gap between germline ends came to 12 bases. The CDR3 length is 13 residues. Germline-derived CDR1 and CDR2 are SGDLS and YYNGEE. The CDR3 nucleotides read TGTGCCAGCGGCGGATCGAGTCAAGAGACCCAGTACTTC. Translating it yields CASGGSSQETQYF.

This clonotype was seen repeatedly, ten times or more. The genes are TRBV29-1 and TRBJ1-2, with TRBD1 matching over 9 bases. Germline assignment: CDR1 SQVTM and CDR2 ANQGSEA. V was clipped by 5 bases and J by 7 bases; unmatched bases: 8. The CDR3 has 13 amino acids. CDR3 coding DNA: TGCAGCGTTTCGACAGGGGGAACTTCTGGCTACACCTTC. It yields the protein CSVSTGGTSGYTF.

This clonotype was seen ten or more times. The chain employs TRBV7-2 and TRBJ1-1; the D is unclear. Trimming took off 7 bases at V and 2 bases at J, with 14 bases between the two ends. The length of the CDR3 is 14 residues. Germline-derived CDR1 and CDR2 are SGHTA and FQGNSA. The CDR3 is CASTLNPGNTEAFF. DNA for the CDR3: TGTGCCAGCACTTTAAATCCGGGTAACACTGAAGCTTTCTTT.

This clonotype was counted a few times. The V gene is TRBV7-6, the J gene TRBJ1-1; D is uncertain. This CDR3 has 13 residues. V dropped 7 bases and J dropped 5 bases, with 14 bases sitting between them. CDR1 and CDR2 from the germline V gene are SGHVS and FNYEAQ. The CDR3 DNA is TGTGCCAGCACCGAAGGGATGGGGACTGAAGCTTTCTTT. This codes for CASTEGMGTEAFF.

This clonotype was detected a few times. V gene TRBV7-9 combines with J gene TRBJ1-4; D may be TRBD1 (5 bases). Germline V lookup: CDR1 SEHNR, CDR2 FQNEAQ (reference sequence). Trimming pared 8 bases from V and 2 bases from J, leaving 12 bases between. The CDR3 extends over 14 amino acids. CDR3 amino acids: CASGLRATNEKLFF. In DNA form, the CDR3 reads TGTGCCAGCGGACTCAGGGCTACTAATGAAAAACTGTTTTTT.

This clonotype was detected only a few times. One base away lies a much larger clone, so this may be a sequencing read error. The CDR3 bases are TGCAGCGTTGACGCTGAAGCTTTCTTT. This translates into CSVDAEAFF. V gene TRBV29-1 combines with J gene TRBJ1-1; D call uncertain. This CDR3 has 9 amino acids. CDR1 and CDR2 (germline): SQVTM, ANQGSEA. The V end lost 3 bases, the J end lost 6 bases, and 2 bases lay between the germline ends.

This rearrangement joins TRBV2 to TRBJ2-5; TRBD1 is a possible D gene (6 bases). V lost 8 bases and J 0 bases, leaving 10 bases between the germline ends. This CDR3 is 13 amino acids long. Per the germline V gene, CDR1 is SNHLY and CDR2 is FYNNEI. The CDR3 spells CASLDRDQETQYF. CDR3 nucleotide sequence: TGTGCCAGCCTGGACAGAGACCAAGAGACCCAGTACTTC.

The CDR3 sequence is CSASGGGETQYF. The CDR3 bases are TGCAGTGCTAGCGGGGGGGGTGAGACCCAGTACTTC. The chain has TRBV20-1 and TRBJ2-5; 8 positions agree with TRBD2. Unmatched junction bases numbered 2, after V lost 3 bases and J lost 5 bases. CDR1 is DFQATT, CDR2 SNEGSKA, per germline (reference sequence). The length of the CDR3 is 12 residues.

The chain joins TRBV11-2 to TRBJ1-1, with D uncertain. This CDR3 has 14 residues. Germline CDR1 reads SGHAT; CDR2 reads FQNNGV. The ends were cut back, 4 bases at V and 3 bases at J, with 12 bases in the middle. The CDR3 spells CASSSEGGYTEAFF. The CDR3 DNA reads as TGTGCCAGCAGCTCGGAGGGAGGGTACACTGAAGCTTTCTTT.